These 5 T cell receptor beta chains were all obtained from the same sample, sequenced in a study of T-cell reconstitution after alpha-beta-depleted transplantation in children. TCRbeta library construction was performed incorporating unique molecular identifiers. TCRdb fed the PCR reads into MiXCR, producing one record per CDR3 protein. The table lists approximately 640,000 distinct CDR3 sequences, 15% to 20% of them singletons, with 0.9% to 1.2% in the top ten. The sample here was PBMCs from the stem cell graft donor, taken from the stem cell graft. These receptors were taken from a human donor who donated a stem cell graft to a child with acute myeloid leukemia.

V usage is TRBV5-1 and J usage is TRBJ1-2; TRBD1 might be the D (6 bases). CDR1 is SGHRS and CDR2 is YFSETQ in the germline V gene. The V end was cut by 3 bases, the J end by 4 bases, with 13 bases between. The CDR3 is 14 amino acids. For the CDR3, the DNA is TGCGCCAGCAGCTCCACCACAGGGACCTATGGCTACACCTTC. This codes for CASSSTTGTYGYTF.

V usage is TRBV7-8 and J usage is TRBJ1-1; D not certain. The CDR3 extends over 13 amino acids. Germline assignment: CDR1 SGHVS and CDR2 FQNEAQ. V lost 5 bases, J lost 5 bases, and 12 bases lay in between. This CDR3 is CASSPLRVTEAFF. In DNA, the CDR3 is TGTGCCAGCAGCCCCCTAAGGGTTACTGAAGCTTTCTTT.

This clonotype was found a few times. The chain has TRBV9 and TRBJ2-7; 7 positions agree with TRBD1. The germline V gene has CDR1 SGDLS and CDR2 YYNGEE. This CDR3 spans 15 amino acids. With V trimmed by 0 bases and J by 4 bases, 7 bases remained unmatched. The CDR3 DNA reads as TGTGCCAGCAGCGTAGGACGGGACAGAACATACGAGCAGTACTTC. Its protein is CASSVGRDRTYEQYF.

This clonotype occurred a few times. The chain has TRBV29-1 and TRBJ2-3, with TRBD1 matching over 9 bases. CDR1 and CDR2 from the germline V gene are SQVTM and ANQGSEA. Trimming at V came to 7 bases and at J to 4 bases, leaving 3 bases not matched to a gene. The CDR3 spans 12 residues. This CDR3 is CSGRQGADTQYF. CDR3 bases: TGCAGCGGCCGACAGGGGGCAGATACGCAGTATTTT.

This clonotype was seen a few times. This chain links TRBV7-9 with TRBJ2-7; perhaps TRBD1 as D (5 bases). The germline V gene encodes CDR1 SEHNR and CDR2 FQNEAQ (reference sequence). V lost 1 base to trimming and J lost 8 bases, with 15 bases between them. The length of the CDR3 is 14 residues. CDR3 sequence reads: CASSLEWAGFKQYF. The CDR3 bases are TGTGCCAGCAGCTTAGAGTGGGCAGGGTTTAAGCAGTACTTC.